The rows below give T cell receptor beta chains drawn from one sample of a study of sequential checkpoint blockade in melanoma. TCRdb keeps only in-frame clones here, not all; method: immunoSEQ multiplex PCR. The sample lists fewer than 15,000 clones; under 25% were seen once. This sample comprised tumor tissue (inferred from file names), obtained from a patient given nivolumab and ipilimumab in sequence. The receptors originated from a human donor with melanoma. Each CDR3 is given with its conserved first and last residue. Fields, in order: CDR3 protein, CDR3 DNA, J gene, V gene, D gene, clone size. The D gene is left open where the match is weak. Expanded clones get a size class; other rows say once, few or many, or leave the size out.

CASTRSGTYEQYF	TGTGCCAGCACCCGAAGCGGTACCTACGAGCAGTACTTC	TRBJ2-7	TRBV28	NA	NA
CASHGHGDTGELFF	TGTGCCAGCCATGGACATGGGGATACCGGGGAGCTGTTTTTT	TRBJ2-2	TRBV25-1	NA	NA
CASSSDPTGHGQPQHF	TGTGCCAGCAGCTCGGATCCGACAGGGCATGGTCAGCCCCAGCATTTT	TRBJ1-5	TRBV11-3	TRBD1	NA
CASSSWQGRGGYTF	TGTGCCAGCAGCTCCTGGCAGGGACGGGGTGGCTACACCTTC	TRBJ1-2	TRBV11-3	NA	few
CASSQGQGPYNEQFF	TGTGCCAGCAGTCAGGGACAGGGCCCCTACAATGAGCAGTTCTTC	TRBJ2-1	TRBV6-8	TRBD1	NA
CASSLSDRGIETQYF	TGTGCCAGCAGCTTGTCCGACAGGGGGATCGAGACCCAGTACTTC	TRBJ2-5	TRBV11-3	TRBD1	few
CASSLGGKGGTDTQYF	TGTGCCAGCAGCTTAGGGGGGAAAGGCGGCACAGATACGCAGTATTTT	TRBJ2-3	TRBV11-3	NA	few
CASSSNVDYGYTF	TGTGCCAGCAGCTCTAACGTAGACTATGGCTACACCTTC	TRBJ1-2	TRBV28	NA	NA
CASSSTPATNEKLFF	TGTGCCAGCAGCTCCACTCCCGCAACTAATGAAAAACTGTTTTTT	TRBJ1-4	TRBV11-3	NA	NA
CASRAGTSGMGDTGELFF	TGTGCCAGTCGAGCCGGGACTAGCGGGATGGGGGACACCGGGGAGCTGTTTTTT	TRBJ2-2	TRBV19	TRBD2	NA
CASSVGQGSSYYGYTF	TGTGCCAGCAGCGTAGGACAGGGCAGTTCTTACTATGGCTACACCTTC	TRBJ1-2	TRBV9	TRBD1	medium-sized
CASSVRDRENYEQYF	TGCGCCAGCAGCGTCCGGGACAGGGAAAACTACGAGCAGTACTTC	TRBJ2-7	TRBV23-1	TRBD1	NA
CATLPGALSEKLFF	TGTGCCACCTTACCGGGGGCATTAAGTGAAAAACTGTTTTTT	TRBJ1-4	TRBV14	NA	few
CASSPTGEIGLSPLHF	TGTGCCAGCAGTCCTACAGGGGAAATAGGCTTATCACCCCTCCACTTT	TRBJ1-6	TRBV6-8	TRBD1	NA
CASSLGQGPNYGYTF	TGTGCCAGCAGCTTAGGACAGGGCCCTAACTATGGCTACACCTTC	TRBJ1-2	TRBV7-6	TRBD1	many
CASSPPRQGIPSPLHF	TGTGCCAGCAGTCCACCCCGACAGGGTATTCCTTCACCCCTCCACTTT	TRBJ1-6	TRBV28	TRBD1	NA
CASRGVSYEQYF	TGTGCCAGCAGGGGGGTATCCTACGAGCAGTACTTC	TRBJ2-7	TRBV28	NA	few
CASSPYYSGSLITDTQYF	TGTGCCAGCAGCCCGTATTATAGCGGGAGCCTCATCACAGATACGCAGTATTTT	TRBJ2-3	TRBV14	TRBD2	few
CASKGSGETQYF	TGTGCCAGCAAGGGCTCAGGGGAGACCCAGTACTTC	TRBJ2-5	TRBV28	NA	NA
CATSRYLAGEDQPQHF	TGTGCCACCAGCCGATACTTGGCAGGGGAAGATCAGCCCCAGCATTTT	TRBJ1-5	TRBV15	NA	NA
CASSGTGGRPNSPLHF	TGTGCCAGCAGCGGAACAGGAGGGCGGCCTAATTCACCCCTCCACTTT	TRBJ1-6	TRBV9	NA	NA
CASTVEPATEAFF	TGTGCCAGCACGGTCGAGCCGGCGACTGAAGCTTTCTTT	TRBJ1-1	TRBV2	NA	many
CASKGAVQETQYF	TGTGCCAGCAAGGGAGCGGTCCAAGAGACCCAGTACTTC	TRBJ2-5	TRBV6-8	NA	NA
CASSPREGLRPYEQYF	TGTGCCAGCTCACCACGCGAGGGACTAAGGCCCTACGAGCAGTACTTC	TRBJ2-7	TRBV18	TRBD2	few
CATSRDYPSGYGNTIYF	TGTGCCACCAGCAGAGATTACCCCTCGGGTTATGGAAACACCATATATTTT	TRBJ1-3	TRBV15	NA	few
CASSWGQGPYEQYF	TGTGCCAGCAGCTGGGGACAGGGGCCCTACGAGCAGTACTTC	TRBJ2-7	TRBV11-3	TRBD1	many
CASSLGAADGYSPLHF	TGCGCCAGCAGCTTGGGGGCCGCGGATGGGTATTCACCCCTCCACTTT	TRBJ1-6	TRBV5-1	NA	NA
CASSLETGLYGYTF	TGTGCCAGCAGCTTGGAGACAGGCCTTTATGGCTACACCTTC	TRBJ1-2	TRBV11-3	NA	few
CASSQDRGHNEKLFF	TGTGCCAGCAGCCAGGACAGGGGGCATAATGAAAAACTGTTTTTT	TRBJ1-4	TRBV11-3	TRBD1	NA
CASSHGSEKLFF	TGTGCCAGCTCACACGGGAGCGAAAAACTGTTTTTT	TRBJ1-4	TRBV18	NA	NA
CASTLIPGSKNIQYF	TGTGCCAGCACCCTAATACCCGGATCCAAAAACATTCAGTACTTC	TRBJ2-4	TRBV12-5	NA	NA
CASSHGTLANYGYTF	TGCGCCAGCAGCCACGGGACTTTAGCTAACTATGGCTACACCTTC	TRBJ1-2	TRBV4-1	NA	few
CASSRGTPTNYGYTF	TGTGCCAGCAGCCGCGGGACACCGACTAACTATGGCTACACCTTC	TRBJ1-2	TRBV11-3	NA	few
CASSPGGFSNQPQHF	TGTGCCAGCAGTCCAGGGGGCTTTAGCAATCAGCCCCAGCATTTT	TRBJ1-5	TRBV6-8	TRBD1	NA
CSVGLSVRRGSIHNEQFF	TGCAGCGTTGGTCTTTCGGTTCGGCGGGGTTCGATCCACAATGAGCAGTTCTTC	TRBJ2-1	TRBV29-1	NA	NA
CASGSGLSGNTIYF	TGTGCCAGCGGCTCTGGGCTCTCTGGAAACACCATATATTTT	TRBJ1-3	TRBV6-8	NA	few
CASSRGREGRETQYF	TGTGCCAGCAGCAGGGGGCGGGAGGGCCGCGAGACCCAGTACTTC	TRBJ2-5	TRBV9	TRBD2	many
CASTRVGLNTGELFF	TGTGCCAGTACCAGAGTGGGGCTGAACACCGGGGAGCTGTTTTTT	TRBJ2-2	TRBV19	NA	few
CASSQGTRGTGELFF	TGCGCCAGCAGTCAAGGGACTAGAGGGACCGGGGAGCTGTTTTTT	TRBJ2-2	TRBV5-1	TRBD2	NA
CASSGQGREAFF	TGTGCCAGCAGCGGACAGGGACGAGAAGCTTTCTTT	TRBJ1-1	TRBV9	TRBD1	few
CASSYKGLGRVSDEQYF	TGTGCCAGCAGTTACAAGGGGCTCGGTAGGGTGAGCGACGAGCAGTACTTC	TRBJ2-7	TRBV6-8	NA	NA
CSVEKRGLGAEAFF	TGCAGCGTTGAAAAAAGGGGGTTAGGTGCTGAAGCTTTCTTT	TRBJ1-1	TRBV29-1	NA	few
CASSIGGSKQETQYF	TGTGCCAGTAGTATCGGGGGAAGTAAACAAGAGACCCAGTACTTC	TRBJ2-5	TRBV19	NA	once
CASSAGDGNQPQHF	TGTGCCAGCAGCGCAGGGGACGGCAATCAGCCCCAGCATTTT	TRBJ1-5	TRBV9	NA	many
CASSSPRGRVNTEAFF	TGTGCCAGTAGTAGCCCCAGGGGGCGAGTGAACACTGAAGCTTTCTTT	TRBJ1-1	TRBV19	TRBD1	NA
CAGGGSGNTEAFF	TGTGCCGGAGGAGGGTCAGGGAACACTGAAGCTTTCTTT	TRBJ1-1	TRBV6-8	NA	few
CASSSAQGQDYGYTF	TGTGCCAGTAGTTCGGCACAGGGCCAAGACTATGGCTACACCTTC	TRBJ1-2	TRBV19	NA	NA
CASRDRIGSSYNEQFF	TGTGCCAGCAGGGACAGGATCGGGAGCTCCTACAATGAGCAGTTCTTC	TRBJ2-1	TRBV6-8	NA	many
CASSPDPGGGYEKLFF	TGTGCCAGCAGCCCCGACCCCGGAGGGGGCTATGAAAAACTGTTTTTT	TRBJ1-4	TRBV11-3	TRBD1	many
CASSLQGNPYGYTF	TGTGCCAGTAGTTTACAGGGGAACCCCTATGGCTACACCTTC	TRBJ1-2	TRBV19	TRBD1	medium-sized